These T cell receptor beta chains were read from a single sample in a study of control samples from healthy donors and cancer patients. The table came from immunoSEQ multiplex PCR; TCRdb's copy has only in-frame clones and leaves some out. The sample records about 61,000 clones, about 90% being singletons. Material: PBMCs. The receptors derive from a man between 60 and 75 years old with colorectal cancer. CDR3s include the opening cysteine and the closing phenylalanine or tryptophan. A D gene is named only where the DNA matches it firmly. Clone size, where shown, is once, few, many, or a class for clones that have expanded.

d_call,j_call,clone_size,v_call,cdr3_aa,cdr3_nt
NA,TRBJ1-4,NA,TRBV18,CASSPTGGGANEKLFF,TGTGCCAGCTCACCGACCGGGGGAGGGGCCAATGAAAAACTGTTTTTT
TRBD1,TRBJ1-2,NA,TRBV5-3,CARSCPGGYYGYTF,TGTGCCAGAAGCTGTCCAGGGGGGTACTATGGCTACACCTTC
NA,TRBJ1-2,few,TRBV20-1,CSGEGPHGYTF,TGCAGTGGTGAGGGGCCCCATGGCTACACCTTC
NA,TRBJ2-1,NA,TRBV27,CASSPLDSAYNEQFF,TGTGCCAGCAGTCCGCTGGACAGCGCCTACAATGAGCAGTTCTTC
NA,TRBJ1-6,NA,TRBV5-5,CASASRGDNSPLHF,TGTGCCAGCGCGAGTAGGGGGGATAATTCACCCCTCCACTTT
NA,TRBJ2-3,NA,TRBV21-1,CASSPPWTFFTDTQYF,TGTGCCAGCAGCCCACCCTGGACATTTTTCACAGATACGCAGTATTTT
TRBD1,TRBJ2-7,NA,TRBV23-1,CASGTGGYEQYF,TGCGCCAGCGGGACAGGGGGCTACGAGCAGTACTTC
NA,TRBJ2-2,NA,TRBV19,CASGFWGTGELFF,TGTGCCAGTGGGTTTTGGGGCACCGGGGAGCTGTTTTTT
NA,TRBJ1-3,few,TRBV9,CASSVEVQGNTIYF,TGTGCCAGCAGCGTAGAGGTACAGGGAAACACCATATATTTT
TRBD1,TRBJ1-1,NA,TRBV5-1,CASSSPGQMNTEAFF,TGCGCCAGCAGCTCCCCGGGACAGATGAACACTGAAGCTTTCTTT
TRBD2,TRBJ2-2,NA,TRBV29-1,CSVRGGKNTGELFF,TGCAGCGTCCGGGGGGGTAAGAACACCGGGGAGCTGTTTTTT
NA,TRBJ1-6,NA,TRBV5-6,CASSLFRDFNSPLHF,TGTGCCAGCAGCTTGTTTCGGGACTTTAATTCACCCCTCCACTTT
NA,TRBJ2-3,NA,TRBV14,CASSPWADTQYF,TGTGCCAGCAGCCCTTGGGCAGATACGCAGTATTTT
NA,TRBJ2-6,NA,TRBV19,CASSWTPGANVLTF,TGTGCCAGTAGCTGGACGCCTGGGGCCAACGTCCTGACTTTC
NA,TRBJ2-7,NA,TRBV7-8,CASSREQGNEQYF,TGTGCCAGCAGCCGGGAGCAGGGAAACGAGCAGTACTTC
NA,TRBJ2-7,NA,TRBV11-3,CASSLSGLVTYEQYF,TGTGCCAGCAGCTTGTCCGGACTCGTAACATACGAGCAGTACTTC
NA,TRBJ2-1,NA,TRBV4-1,CASSQDSGNYNEQFF,TGCGCCAGCAGCCAAGATTCCGGGAACTACAATGAGCAGTTCTTC
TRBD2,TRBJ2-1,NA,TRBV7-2,CASSSIWGGKQFF,TGTGCCAGCAGCTCGATCTGGGGGGGGAAGCAGTTCTTC
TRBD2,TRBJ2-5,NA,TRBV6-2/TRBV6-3,CASSPGGGVVQETQYF,TGTGCCAGCAGCCCTGGGGGAGGGGTCGTCCAAGAGACCCAGTACTTC
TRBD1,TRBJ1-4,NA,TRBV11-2,CASSAGTGDEKLFF,TGTGCCAGCAGCGCCGGGACAGGGGATGAAAAACTGTTTTTT
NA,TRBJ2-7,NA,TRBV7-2,CASSLVVYEQYF,TGTGCCAGCAGCTTAGTAGTTTACGAGCAGTACTTC
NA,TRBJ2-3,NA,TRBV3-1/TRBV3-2,CASSQEKWTQYF,TGTGCCAGCAGCCAAGAAAAGTGGACGCAGTATTTT
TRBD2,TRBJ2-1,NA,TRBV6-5,CASSPGRVSEQFF,TGTGCCAGCAGTCCCGGGAGGGTGAGCGAGCAGTTCTTC
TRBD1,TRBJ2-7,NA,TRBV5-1,CASSLGAGQGGPYEQYF,TGCGCCAGCAGCTTGGGAGCCGGACAGGGGGGACCCTACGAGCAGTACTTC
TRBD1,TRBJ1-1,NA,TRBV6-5,CASTRTGGNTEAFF,TGTGCCAGCACTCGGACAGGGGGGAACACTGAAGCTTTCTTT
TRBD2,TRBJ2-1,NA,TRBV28,CASRPSGGARNEQFF,TGTGCCAGCAGACCCTCGGGGGGGGCGCGGAATGAGCAGTTCTTC
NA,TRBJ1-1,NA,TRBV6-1,CASSEWSPSRTEAFF,TGTGCCAGCAGTGAATGGTCACCCAGCCGAACTGAAGCTTTCTTT
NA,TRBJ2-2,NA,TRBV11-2,CASSWYRQNTGELFF,TGTGCCAGCAGCTGGTATAGACAGAACACCGGGGAGCTGTTTTTT
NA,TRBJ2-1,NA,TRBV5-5,CASSLADGVMDEQFF,TGTGCCAGCAGCTTGGCCGATGGGGTTATGGATGAGCAGTTCTTC
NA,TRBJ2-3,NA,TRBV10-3,CAIGPNTDTQYF,TGTGCCATCGGGCCTAACACAGATACGCAGTATTTT
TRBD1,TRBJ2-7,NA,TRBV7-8,CASSLGWTGGEQYF,TGTGCCAGCAGCTTAGGGTGGACAGGGGGCGAGCAGTACTTC
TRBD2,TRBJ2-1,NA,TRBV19,CASSIYTGTSSYNEQFF,TGTGCCAGTAGTATCTATACCGGGACTAGCTCTTACAATGAGCAGTTCTTC
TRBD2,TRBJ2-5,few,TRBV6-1,CASSDGVSGLETQYF,TGTGCCAGCAGTGATGGAGTTAGCGGGCTGGAGACCCAGTACTTC
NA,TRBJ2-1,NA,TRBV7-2,CASSLAPGKQFF,TGTGCCAGCAGCTTAGCGCCAGGGAAGCAGTTCTTC
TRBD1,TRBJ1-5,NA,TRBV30,CALGGQISNQPQHF,TGTGCCCTGGGGGGACAGATCAGCAATCAGCCCCAGCATTTT
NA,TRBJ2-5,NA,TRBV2,CASSGEGVETQYF,TGTGCCAGCAGTGGAGAGGGGGTAGAGACCCAGTACTTC
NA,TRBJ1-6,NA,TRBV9,CASSVGGNSPLHF,TGTGCCAGCAGCGTAGGAGGGAATTCACCCCTCCACTTT
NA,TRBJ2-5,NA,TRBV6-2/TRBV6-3,CASSYRQAQETQYF,TGTGCCAGCAGTTATAGGCAGGCGCAAGAGACCCAGTACTTC
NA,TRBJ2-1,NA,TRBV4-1,CASSLYGSEQFF,TGCGCCAGCAGCCTTTATGGGTCTGAGCAGTTCTTC
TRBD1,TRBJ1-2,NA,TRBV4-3,CASSQDKGAPGYTF,TGCGCCAGCAGCCAAGATAAGGGGGCACCTGGCTACACCTTC
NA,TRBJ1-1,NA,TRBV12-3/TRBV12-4,CASSLVMNTEAFF,TGTGCCAGCAGTTTAGTTATGAACACTGAAGCTTTCTTT
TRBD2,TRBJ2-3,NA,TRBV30,CALKTSGGTDTQYF,TGTGCCTTAAAGACTAGCGGAGGCACAGATACGCAGTATTTT
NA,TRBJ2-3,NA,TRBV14,CASSQEGVNTQYF,TGTGCCAGCAGCCAAGAGGGTGTGAATACGCAGTATTTT
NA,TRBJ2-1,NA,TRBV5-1,CASSFGRGGYNEQFF,TGCGCCAGCAGCTTTGGACGGGGAGGCTACAATGAGCAGTTCTTC
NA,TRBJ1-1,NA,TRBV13,CASTLQRTEAFF,TGTGCCAGCACCCTTCAGAGAACTGAAGCTTTCTTT
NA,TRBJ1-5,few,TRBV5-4,CASSLGGGSNQPQHF,TGTGCCAGCAGCTTGGGGGGCGGAAGCAATCAGCCCCAGCATTTT
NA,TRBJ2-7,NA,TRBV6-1,CASSDPVGEQYF,TGTGCCAGCAGTGACCCCGTCGGCGAGCAGTACTTC
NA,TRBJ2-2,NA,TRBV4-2,CASSQVGAGELFF,TGTGCCAGCAGCCAAGTTGGGGCCGGGGAGCTGTTTTTT
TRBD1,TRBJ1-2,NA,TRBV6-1,CASSEDETGTGGHGYTF,TGTGCCAGCAGTGAGGACGAAACCGGGACAGGGGGGCATGGCTACACCTTC
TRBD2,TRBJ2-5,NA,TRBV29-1,CSVATSARETQYF,TGCAGCGTTGCGACTAGCGCCCGAGAGACCCAGTACTTC
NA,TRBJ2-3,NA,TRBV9,CASRRLRGGTDTQYF,TGTGCCAGCAGGAGACTCAGGGGTGGCACAGATACGCAGTATTTT
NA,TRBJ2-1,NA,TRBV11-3,CASSLAPRNEQFF,TGTGCCAGCAGCTTAGCTCCGAGGAATGAGCAGTTCTTC
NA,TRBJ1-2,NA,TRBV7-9,CASSYGGGNGYTF,TGTGCCAGCAGCTACGGGGGCGGGAACGGCTACACCTTC
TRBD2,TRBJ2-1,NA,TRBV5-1,CASRLAGLSSSYNEQFF,TGCGCCAGCAGGCTAGCGGGCCTTTCAAGCTCCTACAATGAGCAGTTCTTC
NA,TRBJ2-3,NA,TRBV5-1,CASSLGRYTDTQYF,TGCGCCAGCAGCTTGGGACGGTACACAGATACGCAGTATTTT
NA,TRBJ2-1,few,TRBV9,CASSVAGGPYNEQFF,TGTGCCAGCAGCGTAGCTGGGGGCCCCTACAATGAGCAGTTCTTC